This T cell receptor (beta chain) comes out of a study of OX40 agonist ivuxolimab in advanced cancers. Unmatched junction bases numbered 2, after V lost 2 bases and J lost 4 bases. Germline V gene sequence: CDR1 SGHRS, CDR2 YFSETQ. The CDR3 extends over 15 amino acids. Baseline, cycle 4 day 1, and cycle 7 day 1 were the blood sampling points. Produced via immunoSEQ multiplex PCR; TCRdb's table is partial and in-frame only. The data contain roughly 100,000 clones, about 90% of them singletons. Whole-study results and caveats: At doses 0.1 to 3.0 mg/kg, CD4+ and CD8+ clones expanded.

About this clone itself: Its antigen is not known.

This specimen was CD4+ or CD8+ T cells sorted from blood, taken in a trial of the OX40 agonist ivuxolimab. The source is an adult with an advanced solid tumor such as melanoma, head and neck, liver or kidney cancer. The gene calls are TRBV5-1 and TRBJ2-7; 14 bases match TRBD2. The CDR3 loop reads CASSLGLAGGYEQYF. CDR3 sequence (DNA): TGCGCCAGCAGCTTAGGACTAGCGGGAGGATACGAGCAGTACTTC.